Below are 30 T cell receptor beta chains sequenced from a single sample in a study of T cells in Graves' hyperthyroidism and ophthalmopathy (dated by TCRdb to 2018 to 2020). Receptor amplification or capture employed multiplex PCR. The instrument was an Illumina HiSeq 2000. Amplification of TCR beta CDR3 regions was carried out from RNA transcripts. The first round of RT-PCR for the TCR CDR3 was performed with the HTBI primer set and the Qiagen OneStep RT-PCR kit. The public reads were run again by TCRdb, first through fastp at Q25 and then through MiXCR, and only productive beta chains were kept. CDR3 protein sequences are deduplicated, and each keeps its most common genes and DNA. The sample table contains 330,000 or so distinct CDR3 sequences; only one count was recorded for 15% to 20% of them. The ten largest clones take up roughly 15% of the sample. Sequencing was carried out using blood. These receptors all stem from a woman between 40 and 50 years old with Graves' ophthalmopathy.

This clonotype was detected ten times or more. This chain connects TRBV28 to TRBJ2-7; unclear D gene. Trimming pared 1 base from V and 0 bases from J, leaving 13 bases between. Germline V gene data show CDR1 as MDHEN and CDR2 as SYDVKM. The CDR3 is 16 residues long. The CDR3 reads CASSLSAVPSSYEQYF. In nucleotides, the CDR3 is TGTGCCAGCAGTTTATCCGCCGTCCCTAGCTCCTACGAGCAGTACTTC.

This clonotype was seen at least ten times. The V call is TRBV13, the J call TRBJ2-7; TRBD2 aligns across 9 bases. The trim removed 3 bases at V and 6 bases at J, leaving 15 bases unmatched. The CDR3 spans 17 residues. The germline V gene encodes CDR1 PRHDT and CDR2 FYEKMQ (reference sequence). The CDR3 nucleotides read TGTGCCAGCAGCTTGGGTTCGTGGGCGGGAGGGGATAGCGAGCAGTACTTC. It encodes CASSLGSWAGGDSEQYF.

This clonotype was detected ten times or more. J is TRBJ1-1 and V is TRBV20-1; a possible D gene is TRBD1 (5 bases). The CDR3 is 12 residues long. The germline CDR1 and CDR2 sequences are DFQATT and SNEGSKA (reference sequence). The ends were cut back, 6 bases at V and 1 base at J, with 9 bases in the middle. CDR3 sequence (DNA): TGCAGTGCACAGGCGTCGAACACTGAAGCTTTCTTT. It is translated as CSAQASNTEAFF.

This clonotype was detected ten times or more. This sequence joins TRBV12-3 or TRBV12-4 and TRBJ1-5, with unresolved D. The CDR3 totals 12 residues. V was clipped by 5 bases and J by 10 bases, with 12 bases between them. CDR3 loop: CASSTRGGPQHF. The CDR3 bases are TGTGCCAGCAGTACCCGGGGAGGACCCCAGCATTTT.

The V gene is TRBV29-1, the J gene TRBJ2-5; D perhaps matches TRBD1 (6 bases). Germline V gene sequence: CDR1 SQVTM, CDR2 ANQGSEA. Trimming took 8 bases from V and 5 from J, leaving 12 bases between them. The CDR3 consists of 11 residues. In nucleotides, the CDR3 is TGCAGCACCGAAAGGGGGGAGACCCAGTACTTC. This encodes CSTERGETQYF. Looking up the rest from reference TRBV29-1 and TRBJ2-5 gives the full variable domain: SAVISQKPSRDICQRGTSLTIQCQVDSQVTMMFWYRQQPGQSLTLIATANQGSEATYESGFVIDKFPISRPNLTFSTLTVSNMSPEDSSIYLCSTERGETQYFGPGTRLLVL.

V and J are TRBV19 and TRBJ2-6, with 8 bases matching TRBD1. Germline values: CDR1 LNHDA, CDR2 SQIVND (reference sequence). The CDR3 is 16 amino acids. Here the CDR3 reads CATHRQGNFGANVLTF. The CDR3, as DNA: TGTGCTACCCACCGACAGGGGAACTTTGGGGCCAACGTCCTGACTTTC.

This clonotype was seen many times. The chain couples TRBV12-3 or TRBV12-4 to TRBJ2-7, with D perhaps matching TRBD1 (5 bases). V lost 4 bases, J lost 2 bases, and 21 bases lay in between. The CDR3 extends over 17 amino acids. The CDR3 DNA reads TGTGCCAGCAGTTCCCACCCCTATAGGGGCGCAACCTACGAGCAGTACTTC. Protein product: CASSSHPYRGATYEQYF.

Ten or more counts support this clonotype. The chain is built from TRBV6-2 or TRBV6-3 and TRBJ2-2; possibly TRBD1 or TRBD2 for D (5 bases each). The CDR3 has 14 amino acids. Looked up from germline, CDR1 is MNHEY and CDR2 is SVGEGT. The V gene lost 3 bases and the J gene lost 5 bases, with 10 bases spanning the gap. As DNA, the CDR3 is TGTGCCAGCAGTTATTCGAGGGGTACCGGGGAGCTGTTTTTT. It is translated as CASSYSRGTGELFF.

Ten or more counts support this clonotype. V is TRBV5-1 and J is TRBJ2-7, with 7 bases matching TRBD1. CDR3 length: 17 residues. The junction had 23 bases not matched to a gene; V was cut back by 8 bases and J by 6 bases. Germline values: CDR1 SGHRS, CDR2 YFSETQ. The DNA of the CDR3 is TGCGCCAGTAGAACTGACAGGGCACGGACGGCTTACGGCGAGCAGTACTTC. Translation: CASRTDRARTAYGEQYF.

This clonotype has ten or more counts. This CDR3 reads CASSPRGNYGYTF. In DNA form, the CDR3 reads TGTGCCAGCAGTCCAAGGGGTAACTATGGCTACACCTTC. The chain recombines TRBV27 with TRBJ1-2; TRBD1 might be the D (5 bases). The CDR3 contains 13 residues. Germline V gene data show CDR1 as MNHEY and CDR2 as SMNVEV (reference sequence). The V end was cut by 5 bases, the J end by 1 base, with 8 bases between.

Ten or more counts support this clonotype. V gene TRBV19 combines with J gene TRBJ2-7; weak D call: TRBD2 (5 bases). The CDR3 is made up of 15 amino acids. Trimming took off 7 bases at V and 3 bases at J, with 19 bases between the two ends. Looked up from germline, CDR1 is LNHDA and CDR2 is SQIVND (reference sequence). CDR3 protein: CASKKKGASYYEQYF. The CDR3 bases are TGTGCCAGTAAAAAAAAGGGAGCCTCCTACTACGAGCAGTACTTC.

This clonotype was seen many times. V usage is TRBV6-1 and J usage is TRBJ2-7; D not certain. The CDR3 length is 14 residues. Germline lookup yields CDR1 MNHNS and CDR2 SASEGT. With 6 bases removed from V and 0 bases from J, the gap between germline ends came to 12 bases. The CDR3 is CASSPGPYSYEQYF. The CDR3 DNA reads TGTGCCAGCAGCCCCGGGCCATACTCCTACGAGCAGTACTTC.

The chain employs TRBV28 and TRBJ1-2; a possible D gene is TRBD1 (6 bases). V was clipped by 8 bases and J by 0 bases, with 16 bases between them. There are 15 residues in the CDR3. Germline CDR1 is MDHEN and CDR2 is SYDVKM. The CDR3 DNA is TGTGCCAGCGGGAGACTGGGGGGCACTAACTATGGCTACACCTTC. The encoded protein is CASGRLGGTNYGYTF.

This clonotype appeared a few times. The CDR3 here is CASSPYDRTGTYEQYF. CDR3 nucleotides: TGTGCCAGCTCACCTTATGACAGGACAGGGACCTACGAGCAGTACTTC. The rearrangement links TRBV18 to TRBJ2-7, with 8 bases that match TRBD1. This CDR3 has 16 amino acids. Germline lookup yields CDR1 KGHSH and CDR2 LQKENI. V lost 3 bases, J lost 2 bases, and 9 bases stayed unmatched.

There are many counts of this clonotype. This may stem from a read error, because a much larger clone lies one nucleotide away. This chain joins TRBV6-2 or TRBV6-3 and TRBJ2-7; possible D gene TRBD2, 5 bases. The germline V gene has CDR1 MNHEY and CDR2 SVGEGT. The CDR3 runs to 15 residues. In nucleotides, the CDR3 is TGTGCCAGCAGTGACCTAATAGGACTTAACTACGAGCGGTACTTC. It codes for CASSDLIGLNYERYF.

The rearrangement uses TRBV7-2 and TRBJ2-7; no firm D call. Trimming pared 1 base from V and 3 bases from J, leaving 10 bases between. Per the germline V gene, CDR1 is SGHTA and CDR2 is FQGNSA. The CDR3 covers 14 residues. The DNA for the CDR3 is TGTGCCAGCAGCTTAGGTGGGGTGAACTACGAGCAGTACTTC. Translated, it gives CASSLGGVNYEQYF.

This clonotype was found many times. V usage is TRBV10-2 and J usage is TRBJ2-2; the D is unclear. The CDR3 sequence is 14 residues long. Germline CDR1 reads WSHSY; CDR2 reads SAAADI. With 6 bases removed from V and 6 bases from J, the gap between germline ends came to 14 bases. CDR3 residues: CASRAKPGAGELFF. As DNA, the CDR3 is TGCGCCAGCAGAGCTAAGCCTGGGGCCGGGGAGCTGTTTTTT.

There are many counts of this clonotype. The CDR3 DNA is TGTGCTAGTGGTATCGGGGACTATAGCAATCAGCCCCAGCATTTT. As protein: CASGIGDYSNQPQHF. The rearrangement uses TRBV12-5 and TRBJ1-5, with D possibly being TRBD1 (5 bases). The length of the CDR3 is 15 residues. Germline CDR1 LGHNT, CDR2 FRNRAP. The V gene lost 5 bases and the J gene lost 0 bases, with 11 bases spanning the gap. Drawing the rest from reference TRBV12-5 and TRBJ1-5, the complete variable domain is DARVTQTPRHKVTEMGQEVTMRCQPILGHNTVFWYRQTMMQGLELLAYFRNRAPLDDSGMPKDRFSAEMPDATLATLKIQPSEPRDSAVYFCASGIGDYSNQPQHFGDGTRLSIL.

This clonotype occurred many times. The rearrangement links TRBV11-3 to TRBJ2-2; D might be TRBD2 (5 bases). V was pared by 3 bases and J by 6 bases, with 5 bases between. The CDR3 extends over 12 amino acids. Germline V CDR1 and CDR2: SGHNT, YENEEA. The CDR3 sequence: CASSFSAGELFF. The CDR3 region has the DNA TGTGCCAGCAGCTTTAGCGCCGGGGAGCTGTTTTTT.

The chain is built from TRBV6-2 or TRBV6-3 and TRBJ1-5; tentatively, D is TRBD1 (5 bases). The CDR3 contains 15 residues. The V gene's germline CDR1 is MNHEY and CDR2 SVGEGT. V lost 3 bases and J lost 4, with 13 bases in between. CDR3 coding DNA: TGTGCCAGCAGTTATGGACCGGACAAGAATCAGCCCCAGCATTTT. This encodes CASSYGPDKNQPQHF.

This clonotype was counted at least ten times. The chain employs TRBV6-1 and TRBJ2-7, with TRBD2 matching over 7 bases. After removal of 7 bases from V and 3 bases from J, the junction contained 6 bases not matched to a gene. The CDR3 contains 13 residues. Germline lookup yields CDR1 MNHNS and CDR2 SASEGT. The CDR3: CASTGGRSYEQYF. For the CDR3, the DNA is TGTGCCAGCACTGGCGGGAGAAGCTACGAGCAGTACTTC.

Many counts were recorded for this clonotype. The chain is built from TRBV7-9 and TRBJ2-4, with D uncertain. The germline V and J ends were trimmed by 3 bases and 8 bases, with 11 bases remaining between them. Germline CDR1 and CDR2: SEHNR and FQNEAQ (reference sequence). The CDR3 sequence is 13 residues long. CDR3 nucleotide sequence: TGTGCCAGCAGCTTTACCTCTGCGGACATTCAGTACTTC. This encodes CASSFTSADIQYF.

There are many counts of this clonotype. The genes are TRBV28 and TRBJ1-1; D gene unclear. CDR3 size: 15 residues. Trimming shortened V by 5 bases and J by 0 bases, and 13 bases separated the two germline ends. Germline values: CDR1 MDHEN, CDR2 SYDVKM. The CDR3 coding sequence is TGTGCCAGCAGTACCCAGAGGGCGATGAACACTGAAGCTTTCTTT. This encodes CASSTQRAMNTEAFF.

This clonotype has ten or more counts. The chain combines TRBV6-5 with TRBJ2-4; possible D gene TRBD2, 6 bases. The germline V and J ends were trimmed by 8 bases and 7 bases, with 18 bases remaining between them. Germline V gives CDR1 MNHEY, CDR2 SVGAGI. The CDR3 totals 14 residues. The CDR3 DNA reads as TGTGCCAGCGGAGGGCCCGCTGAGGGGAACATTCAGTACTTC. Encoded protein: CASGGPAEGNIQYF.

Ten or more counts support this clonotype. This chain links TRBV29-1 with TRBJ2-7; D gene unclear. CDR3 size: 11 residues. Germline V gene sequence: CDR1 SQVTM, CDR2 ANQGSEA. V was cut by 4 bases and J by 3 bases, with 7 bases left in between. The CDR3 DNA reads as TGCAGCGTTGTGTGGGGCTACGAGCAGTACTTC. It is translated as CSVVWGYEQYF.

This clonotype was observed many times. V gene TRBV29-1 combines with J gene TRBJ1-1; no clear D. The CDR3 loop spans 10 amino acids. Deletions cut 4 bases from V and 5 bases from J, with 5 bases between. CDR1 and CDR2 (germline): SQVTM, ANQGSEA. Written as DNA, the CDR3 is TGCAGCGTTGTAGGGACTGAAGCTTTCTTT. This codes for CSVVGTEAFF. The full variable domain, with the rest looked up from reference TRBV29-1 and TRBJ1-1, is SAVISQKPSRDICQRGTSLTIQCQVDSQVTMMFWYRQQPGQSLTLIATANQGSEATYESGFVIDKFPISRPNLTFSTLTVSNMSPEDSSIYLCSVVGTEAFFGQGTRLTVV.

Many counts were recorded for this clonotype. The rearrangement links TRBV11-1 to TRBJ2-5, with D possibly TRBD1 on 7 matching bases. The CDR3 sequence is 14 residues long. In germline, CDR1 is SGHAT, CDR2 FQDESV (reference sequence). The V gene lost 6 bases and the J gene lost 4 bases, with 15 bases spanning the gap. This chain's CDR3 is CASSGRQGGETQYF. CDR3 coding DNA: TGTGCCAGCAGTGGGAGACAGGGAGGAGAGACCCAGTACTTC.

This clonotype was found many times. The gene calls are TRBV11-2 and TRBJ1-2, with D possibly TRBD1 on 5 matching bases. This CDR3 contains 15 residues. Germline lookup yields CDR1 SGHAT and CDR2 FQNNGV. The V gene lost 2 bases and the J gene lost 6 bases, with 16 bases spanning the gap. CDR3 sequence (DNA): TGTGCCAGCAGCTTACTACGGGGCCCAAGAAATGGCTACACCTTC. This gives the protein CASSLLRGPRNGYTF.

Many counts were recorded for this clonotype. This rearrangement joins TRBV28 to TRBJ2-7; a weak D match, TRBD2 (5 bases). CDR3 size: 15 residues. Germline V gives CDR1 MDHEN, CDR2 SYDVKM. V was cut by 5 bases and J by 0 bases, with 14 bases left in between. CDR3 bases: TGTGCCAGCAGTGCCCGAGGGCAGACCTCCTACGAGCAGTACTTC. Protein sequence: CASSARGQTSYEQYF.

There are many counts of this clonotype. The CDR3 nucleotides read TGTGCCAGCAGAAGGGGGGGGGACGAGCAGTACTTC. Translation gives CASRRGGDEQYF. The chain uses TRBV6-5 and TRBJ2-7; TRBD2 might be the D (7 bases). V was shortened by 6 bases and J by 5 bases, with 11 bases between the two germline ends. This CDR3 has 12 residues. Germline-derived CDR1 and CDR2 are MNHEY and SVGAGI.